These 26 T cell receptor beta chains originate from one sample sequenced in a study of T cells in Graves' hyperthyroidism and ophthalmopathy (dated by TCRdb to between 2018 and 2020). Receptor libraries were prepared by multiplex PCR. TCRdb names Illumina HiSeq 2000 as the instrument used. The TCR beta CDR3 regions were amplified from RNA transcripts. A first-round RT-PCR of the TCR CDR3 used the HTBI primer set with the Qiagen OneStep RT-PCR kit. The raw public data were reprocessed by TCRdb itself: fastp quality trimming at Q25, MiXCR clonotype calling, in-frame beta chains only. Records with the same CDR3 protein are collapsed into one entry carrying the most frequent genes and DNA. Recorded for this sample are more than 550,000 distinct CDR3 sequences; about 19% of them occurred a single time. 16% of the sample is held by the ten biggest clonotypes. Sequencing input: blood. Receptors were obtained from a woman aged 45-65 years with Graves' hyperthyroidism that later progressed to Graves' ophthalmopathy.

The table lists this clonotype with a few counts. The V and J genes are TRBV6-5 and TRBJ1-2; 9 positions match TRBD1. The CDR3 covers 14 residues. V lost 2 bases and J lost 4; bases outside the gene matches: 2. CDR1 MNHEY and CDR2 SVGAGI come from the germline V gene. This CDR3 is CASSYRDRVYGYTF. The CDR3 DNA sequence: TGTGCCAGCAGTTACCGGGACAGGGTCTATGGCTACACCTTC.

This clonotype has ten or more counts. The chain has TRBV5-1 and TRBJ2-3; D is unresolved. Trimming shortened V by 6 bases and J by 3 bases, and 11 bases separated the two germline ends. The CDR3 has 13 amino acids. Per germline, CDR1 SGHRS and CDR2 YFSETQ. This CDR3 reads CASTRDRTDTQYF. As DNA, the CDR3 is TGCGCCAGCACGCGAGACCGAACAGATACGCAGTATTTT.

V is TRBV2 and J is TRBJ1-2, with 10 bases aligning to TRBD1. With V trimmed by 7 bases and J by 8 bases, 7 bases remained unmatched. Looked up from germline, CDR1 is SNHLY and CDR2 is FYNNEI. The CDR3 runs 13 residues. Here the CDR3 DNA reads TGTGCCAGCACCTTGGACAGGGGGAGAGGCTACACCTTC. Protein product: CASTLDRGRGYTF.

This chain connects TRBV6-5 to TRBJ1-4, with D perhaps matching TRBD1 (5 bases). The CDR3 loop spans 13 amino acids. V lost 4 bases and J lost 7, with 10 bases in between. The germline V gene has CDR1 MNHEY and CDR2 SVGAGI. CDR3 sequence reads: CASSSTDVEKLFF. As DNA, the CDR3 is TGTGCCAGCAGTTCGACAGACGTTGAAAAACTGTTTTTT.

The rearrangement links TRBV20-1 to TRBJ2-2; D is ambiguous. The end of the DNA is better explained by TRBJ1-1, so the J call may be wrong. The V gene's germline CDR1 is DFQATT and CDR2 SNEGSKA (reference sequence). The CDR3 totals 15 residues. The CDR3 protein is CSARDALKTVRGAFF. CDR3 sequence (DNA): TGCAGTGCTAGAGATGCTCTCAAGACTGTCCGGGGAGCTTTCTTT.

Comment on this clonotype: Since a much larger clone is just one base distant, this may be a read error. The CDR3 DNA reads as TGTGCCAGCAGTCTGGGACCGTCCCGCGAGCGGTACTTC. Residues: CASSLGPSRERYF. V usage is TRBV12-3 or TRBV12-4 and J usage is TRBJ2-7; perhaps D is TRBD1 or TRBD2 (5 bases each). The CDR3 is 13 amino acids.

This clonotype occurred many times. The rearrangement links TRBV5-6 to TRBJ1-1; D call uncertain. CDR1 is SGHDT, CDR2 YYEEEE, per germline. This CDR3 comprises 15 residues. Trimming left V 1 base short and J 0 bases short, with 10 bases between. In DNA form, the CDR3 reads TGTGCCAGCAGCTTGTACAAGGTCCTGAACACTGAAGCTTTCTTT. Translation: CASSLYKVLNTEAFF.

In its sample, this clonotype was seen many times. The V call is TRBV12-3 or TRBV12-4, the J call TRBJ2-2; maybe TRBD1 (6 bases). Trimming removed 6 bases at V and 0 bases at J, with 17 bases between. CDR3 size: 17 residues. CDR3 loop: CASRPTGLSANTGELFF. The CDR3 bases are TGTGCCAGCAGGCCTACAGGGTTGTCAGCGAACACCGGGGAGCTGTTTTTT.

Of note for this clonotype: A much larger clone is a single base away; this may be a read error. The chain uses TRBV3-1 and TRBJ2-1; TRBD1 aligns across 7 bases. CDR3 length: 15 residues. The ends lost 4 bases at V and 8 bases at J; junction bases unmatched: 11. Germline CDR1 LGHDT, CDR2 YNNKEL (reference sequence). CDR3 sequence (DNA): TGTGCCAGCAGCCTCCACCCGGGACAGTACGATGAGCAGTTCTTC. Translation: CASSLHPGQYDEQFF.

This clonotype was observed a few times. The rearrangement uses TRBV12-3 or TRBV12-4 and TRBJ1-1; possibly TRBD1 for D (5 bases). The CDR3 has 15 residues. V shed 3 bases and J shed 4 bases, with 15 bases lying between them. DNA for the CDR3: TGTGCCAGCAGTTTCAACGTGGTAGGGGCCACTGAAGCTTTCTTT. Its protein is CASSFNVVGATEAFF.

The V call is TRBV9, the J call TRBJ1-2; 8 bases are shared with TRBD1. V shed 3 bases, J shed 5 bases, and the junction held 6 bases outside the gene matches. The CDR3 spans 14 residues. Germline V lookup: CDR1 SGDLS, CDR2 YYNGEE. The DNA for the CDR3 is TGTGCCAGCAGCGCGGGACAGGTCCCTTATGGCTACACCTTC. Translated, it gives CASSAGQVPYGYTF.

The CDR3: CASSLRGVGANVLTF. The DNA for the CDR3 is TGTGCCAGCAGCTTACGGGGCGTTGGGGCCAACGTCCTGACTTTC. This chain links TRBV11-2 with TRBJ2-6; D could derive from TRBD1 or TRBD2 (5 bases each). The CDR3 is 15 residues long. V was trimmed by 2 bases and J by 3 bases, leaving 8 bases between them. Germline lookup yields CDR1 SGHAT and CDR2 FQNNGV. The full variable domain, rest sourced from reference TRBV11-2 and TRBJ2-6, is EAGVAQSPRYKIIEKRQSVAFWCNPISGHATLYWYQQILGQGPKLLIQFQNNGVVDDSQLPKDRFSAERLKGVDSTLKIQPAKLEDSAVYLCASSLRGVGANVLTFGAGSRLTVL.

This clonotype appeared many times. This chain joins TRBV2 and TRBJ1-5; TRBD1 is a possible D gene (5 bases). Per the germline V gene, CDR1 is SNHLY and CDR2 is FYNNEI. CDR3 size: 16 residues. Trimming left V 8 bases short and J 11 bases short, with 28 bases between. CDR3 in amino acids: CASGMLLGHRDAAQHF. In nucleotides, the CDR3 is TGTGCCAGCGGGATGCTTTTAGGACATCGGGACGCAGCCCAGCATTTT.

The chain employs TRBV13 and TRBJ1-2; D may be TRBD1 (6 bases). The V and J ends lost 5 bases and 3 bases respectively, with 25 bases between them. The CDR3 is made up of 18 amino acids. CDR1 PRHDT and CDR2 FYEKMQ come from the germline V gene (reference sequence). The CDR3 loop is CASSNERHRESRDYGYTF. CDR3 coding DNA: TGTGCCAGCAGCAACGAGCGCCACAGGGAATCGCGCGACTATGGCTACACCTTC. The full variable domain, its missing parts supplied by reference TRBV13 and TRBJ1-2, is AAGVIQSPRHLIKEKRETATLKCYPIPRHDTVYWYQQGPGQDPQFLISFYEKMQSDKGSIPDRFSAQQFSDYHSELNMSSLELGDSALYFCASSNERHRESRDYGYTFGSGTRLTVV.

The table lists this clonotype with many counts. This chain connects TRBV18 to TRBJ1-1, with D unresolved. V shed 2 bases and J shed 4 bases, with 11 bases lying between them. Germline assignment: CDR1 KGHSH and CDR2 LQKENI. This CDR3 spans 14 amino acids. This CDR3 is CASSPLDRGTEAFF. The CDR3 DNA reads TGTGCCAGCTCACCATTGGACCGAGGCACTGAAGCTTTCTTT. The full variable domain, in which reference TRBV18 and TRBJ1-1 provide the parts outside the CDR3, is NAGVMQNPRHLVRRRGQEARLRCSPMKGHSHVYWYRQLPEEGLKFMVYLQKENIIDESGMPKERFSAEFPKEGPSILRIQQVVRGDSAAYFCASSPLDRGTEAFFGQGTRLTVV.

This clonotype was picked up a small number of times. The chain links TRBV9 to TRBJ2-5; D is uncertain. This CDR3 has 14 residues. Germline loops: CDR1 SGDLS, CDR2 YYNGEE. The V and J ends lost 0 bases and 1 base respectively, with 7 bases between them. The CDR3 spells CASSVVGGQETQYF. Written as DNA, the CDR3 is TGTGCCAGCAGCGTAGTCGGTGGCCAAGAGACCCAGTACTTC.

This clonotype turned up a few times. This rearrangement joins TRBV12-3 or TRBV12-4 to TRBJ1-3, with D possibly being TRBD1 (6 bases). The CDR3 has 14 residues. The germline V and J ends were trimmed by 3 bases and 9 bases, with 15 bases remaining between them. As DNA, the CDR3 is TGTGCCAGCAGTTTCGGACAGTTCCAGAGCACCATATATTTT. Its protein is CASSFGQFQSTIYF.

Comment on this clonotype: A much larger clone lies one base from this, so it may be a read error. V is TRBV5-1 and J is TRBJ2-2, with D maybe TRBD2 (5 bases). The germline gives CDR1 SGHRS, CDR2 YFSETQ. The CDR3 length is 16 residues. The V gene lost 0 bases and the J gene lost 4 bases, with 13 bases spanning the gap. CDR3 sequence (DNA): TGCGCCAGCAGCTTGGCCGAGGGAAGGACCACCGGGGAGCTGTTTTTT. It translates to CASSLAEGRTTGELFF.

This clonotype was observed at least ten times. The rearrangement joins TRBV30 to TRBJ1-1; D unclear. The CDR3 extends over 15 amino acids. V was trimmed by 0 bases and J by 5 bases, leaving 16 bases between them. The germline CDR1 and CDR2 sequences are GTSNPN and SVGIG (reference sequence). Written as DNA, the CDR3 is TGTGCCTGGAGTGTACCAGTCAACTCCCCGACTGAAGCTTTCTTT. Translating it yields CAWSVPVNSPTEAFF.

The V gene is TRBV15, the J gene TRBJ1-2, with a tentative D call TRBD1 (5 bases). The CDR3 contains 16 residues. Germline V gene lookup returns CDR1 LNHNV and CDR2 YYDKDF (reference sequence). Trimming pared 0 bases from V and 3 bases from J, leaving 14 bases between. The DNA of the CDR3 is TGTGCCACCAGCAGAGATCTCCAGGGCGGGCACTATGGCTACACCTTC. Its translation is CATSRDLQGGHYGYTF.

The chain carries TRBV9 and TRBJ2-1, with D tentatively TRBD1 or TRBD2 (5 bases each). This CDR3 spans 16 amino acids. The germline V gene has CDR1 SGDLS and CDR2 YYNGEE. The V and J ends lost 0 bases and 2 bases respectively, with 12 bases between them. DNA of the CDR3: TGTGCCAGCAGCGTAGTTGGGGACCCCACCTACAATGAGCAGTTCTTC. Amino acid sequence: CASSVVGDPTYNEQFF.

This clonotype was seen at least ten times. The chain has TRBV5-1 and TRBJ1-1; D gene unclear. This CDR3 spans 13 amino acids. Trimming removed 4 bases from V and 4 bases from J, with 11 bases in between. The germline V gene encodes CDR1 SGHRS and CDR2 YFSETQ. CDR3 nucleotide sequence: TGCGCCAGCAGCAGGGAGGGTAGCACTGAAGCTTTCTTT. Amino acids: CASSREGSTEAFF.

CDR3 sequence reads: CASSTRASDYGYTF. CDR3 coding DNA: TGTGCCAGCAGTACTAGGGCCAGCGACTATGGCTACACCTTC. V gene TRBV27 combines with J gene TRBJ1-2; D uncertain. Germline values: CDR1 MNHEY, CDR2 SMNVEV (reference sequence). Trimming shortened V by 5 bases and J by 3 bases, and 13 bases separated the two germline ends. This CDR3 has 14 amino acids.

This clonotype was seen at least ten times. Written as DNA, the CDR3 is TGCGCCACCACCCCGGCGAGCGGGGGGTTCGATGAGCAGTTCTTC. Translation: CATTPASGGFDEQFF. The chain links TRBV5-1 to TRBJ2-1; TRBD2 agrees at 9 bases. CDR3 size: 15 residues. The germline gives CDR1 SGHRS, CDR2 YFSETQ. Germline trimming cut 9 bases from V and 8 bases from J; bases unmatched to any gene: 15.

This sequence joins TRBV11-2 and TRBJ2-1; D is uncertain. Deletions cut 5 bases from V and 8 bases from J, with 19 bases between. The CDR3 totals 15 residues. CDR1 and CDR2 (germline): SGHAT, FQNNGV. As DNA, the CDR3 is TGTGCCAGCAGCGACGAGAGTTTCCCCTCTTATGAGCAGTTCTTC. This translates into CASSDESFPSYEQFF. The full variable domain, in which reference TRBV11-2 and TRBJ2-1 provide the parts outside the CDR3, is EAGVAQSPRYKIIEKRQSVAFWCNPISGHATLYWYQQILGQGPKLLIQFQNNGVVDDSQLPKDRFSAERLKGVDSTLKIQPAKLEDSAVYLCASSDESFPSYEQFFGPGTRLTVL.

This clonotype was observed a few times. As DNA, the CDR3 is TGTGCCAGCAGTTCGAGGACAGTTAACTATGGCTACACCTTC. The encoded protein is CASSSRTVNYGYTF. This sequence joins TRBV12-3 or TRBV12-4 and TRBJ1-2; D perhaps matches TRBD1 (6 bases). Trimming took off 4 bases at V and 1 base at J, with 10 bases between the two ends. The length of the CDR3 is 14 residues.